Listed here are 5 T cell receptor beta chains from one sample, sequenced in a study of CD8 T cells in ankylosing spondylitis. These receptors have no known antigen. Findings of the study overall: Characteristic of ankylosing spondylitis blood, it appeared, was a TCR beta motif comprising fewer than 10 highly homologous variants.

TCRdb reprocessed the 5' RACE reads via MiXCR and lists one record per CDR3 protein. The data contain roughly 700,000 distinct CDR3 sequences, around a fifth of them singletons. Material for sequencing was blood, either unsorted or a sorted T cell fraction (not recorded which). The receptor source for this set is a male donor with ankylosing spondylitis.

The rearrangement joins TRBV12-3 or TRBV12-4 to TRBJ2-3, with 10 bases identical to TRBD2. The CDR3 runs to 15 residues. J lost 2 bases, V lost 5 bases, and 4 bases had no gene match. This CDR3 is CASSGLAEDTDTQYF. CDR3 sequence (DNA): TGTGCCAGCAGTGGACTAGCGGAGGACACAGATACGCAGTATTTT.

This clonotype was seen many times. V gene TRBV5-1 combines with J gene TRBJ1-6; 7 nucleotides line up with TRBD1. The CDR3 length is 15 residues. The ends lost 4 bases at V and 8 bases at J; junction bases unmatched: 9. CDR1 and CDR2 (germline): SGHRS, YFSETQ. The CDR3 reads CASSISTGTYSPLHF. CDR3 sequence (DNA): TGCGCCAGCAGCATTTCGACAGGGACTTATTCACCCCTCCACTTT.

V is TRBV9 and J is TRBJ2-2, with D perhaps given as TRBD1 or TRBD2 (5 bases each). Germline lookup yields CDR1 SGDLS and CDR2 YYNGEE. Trimming left V 0 bases short and J 6 bases short, with 12 bases between. There are 15 residues in the CDR3. The CDR3 DNA follows: TGTGCCAGCAGCGTAGTGGGGGAAGGGTCCGGGGAGCTGTTTTTT. This encodes CASSVVGEGSGELFF.

This clonotype was seen a handful of times. The chain links TRBV27 to TRBJ2-1; D remains ambiguous. The germline V gene has CDR1 MNHEY and CDR2 SMNVEV (reference sequence). The CDR3 covers 15 residues. V was shortened by 2 bases and J by 4 bases, with 12 bases between the two germline ends. The CDR3 DNA is TGTGCCAGCAGTTTAGGTTCTGTTTCATACAATGAGCAGTTCTTC. This sequence encodes CASSLGSVSYNEQFF.

The sample holds a few counts of this clonotype. This chain uses TRBV5-1 with TRBJ1-5, with a weak D call TRBD1 (5 bases). This CDR3 comprises 17 residues. V lost 0 bases to trimming and J lost 1 base, with 14 bases between them. In germline, CDR1 is SGHRS, CDR2 YFSETQ. CDR3 bases: TGCGCCAGCAGCTTGGGGGCGCTTGACAGAAGCAATCAGCCCCAGCATTTT. The encoded protein is CASSLGALDRSNQPQHF.